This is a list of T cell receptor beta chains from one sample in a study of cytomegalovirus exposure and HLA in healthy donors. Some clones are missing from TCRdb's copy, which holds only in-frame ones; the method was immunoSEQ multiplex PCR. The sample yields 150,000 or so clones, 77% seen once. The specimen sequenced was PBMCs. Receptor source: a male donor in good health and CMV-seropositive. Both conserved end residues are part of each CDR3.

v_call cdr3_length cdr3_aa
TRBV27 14 CASSLRGGGNIQYF
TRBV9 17 CASSVSAGGGTGDGYTF
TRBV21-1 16 CASSKPASGPYNEQFF
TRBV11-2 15 CASSLGQGRNYGYTF
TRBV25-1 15 CASSETQTGRYEQYF
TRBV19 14 CASSVGQGELEAFF
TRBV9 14 CASSAPLHGYGYTF
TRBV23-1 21 CASSQSVTGQGELSSAQPQHF
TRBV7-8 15 CASSLLAGGPNEQFF
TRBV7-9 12 CASSLEGRGAFF
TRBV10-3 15 CAISDPTRGAYEQYF
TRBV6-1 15 CASSFRDRGYNEQFF
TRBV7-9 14 CASRAQGKEGEAFF
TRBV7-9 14 CASSVRGVEGEAFF
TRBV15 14 CATAPTGNLGTQYF
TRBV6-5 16 CASSYDSPSSGNTIYF
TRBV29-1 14 CSVRTGNMNTEAFF
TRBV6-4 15 CASSDSLAGGDTQYF
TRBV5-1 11 CASSGRYEQYF
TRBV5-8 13 CASRLGREQPQHF
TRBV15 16 CATSRVGGADPYEQYF
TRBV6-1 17 CASSEARSWTGGYEQYF
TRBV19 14 CASSIRTTQETQYF